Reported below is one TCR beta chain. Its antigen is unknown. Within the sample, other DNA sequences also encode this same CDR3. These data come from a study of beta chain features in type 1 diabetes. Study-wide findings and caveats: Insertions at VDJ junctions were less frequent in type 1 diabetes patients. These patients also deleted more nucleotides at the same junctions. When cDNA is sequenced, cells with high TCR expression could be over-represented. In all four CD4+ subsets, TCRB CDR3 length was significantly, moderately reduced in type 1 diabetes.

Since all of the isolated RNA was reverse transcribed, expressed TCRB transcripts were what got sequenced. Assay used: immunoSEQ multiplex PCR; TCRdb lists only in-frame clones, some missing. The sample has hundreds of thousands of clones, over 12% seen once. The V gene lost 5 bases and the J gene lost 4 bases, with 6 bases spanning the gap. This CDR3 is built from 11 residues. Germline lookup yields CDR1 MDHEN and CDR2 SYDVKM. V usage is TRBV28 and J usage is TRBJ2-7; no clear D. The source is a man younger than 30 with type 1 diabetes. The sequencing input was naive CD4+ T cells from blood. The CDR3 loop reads CASSLLYEQYF. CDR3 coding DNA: TGTGCCAGCAGTCTGTTGTACGAGCAGTACTTC.